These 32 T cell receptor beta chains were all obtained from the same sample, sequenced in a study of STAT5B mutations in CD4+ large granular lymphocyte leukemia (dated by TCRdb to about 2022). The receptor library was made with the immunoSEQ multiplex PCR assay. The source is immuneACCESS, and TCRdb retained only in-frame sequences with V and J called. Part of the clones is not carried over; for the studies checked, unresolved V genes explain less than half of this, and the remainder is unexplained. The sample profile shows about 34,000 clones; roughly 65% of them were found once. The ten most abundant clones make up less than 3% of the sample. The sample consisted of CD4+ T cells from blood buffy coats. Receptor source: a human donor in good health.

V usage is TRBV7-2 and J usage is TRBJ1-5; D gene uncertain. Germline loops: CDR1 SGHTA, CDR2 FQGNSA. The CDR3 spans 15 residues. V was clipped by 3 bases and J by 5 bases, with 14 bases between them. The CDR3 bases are TGTGCCAGCAGCTTCAGCGGGGTTCTGTATCAGCCCCAGCATTTT. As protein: CASSFSGVLYQPQHF.

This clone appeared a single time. CDR3 sequence (DNA): TGTGCCAGCTCCGGGTTCATAGACGATGAGCAGTTCTTC. It encodes CASSGFIDDEQFF. The genes are TRBV18 and TRBJ2-1; D is uncertain. V lost 6 bases, J lost 8 bases, and 14 bases lay in between. Germline CDR1 reads KGHSH; CDR2 reads LQKENI. This CDR3 comprises 13 residues.

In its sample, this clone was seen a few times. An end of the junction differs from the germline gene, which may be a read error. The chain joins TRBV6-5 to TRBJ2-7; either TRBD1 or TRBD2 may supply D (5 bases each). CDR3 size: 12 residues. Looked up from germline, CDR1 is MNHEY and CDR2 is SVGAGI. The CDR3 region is CASSSSGTGLNF. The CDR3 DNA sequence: TGTGCCAGCAGTTCCTCCGGGACGGGATTGAACTTC.

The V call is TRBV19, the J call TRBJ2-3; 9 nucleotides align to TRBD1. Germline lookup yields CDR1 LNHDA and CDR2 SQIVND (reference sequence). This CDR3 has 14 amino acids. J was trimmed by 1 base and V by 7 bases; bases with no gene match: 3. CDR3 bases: TGTGCCAGTACCTGGGACAGGGGCACAGATACGCAGTATTTT. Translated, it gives CASTWDRGTDTQYF. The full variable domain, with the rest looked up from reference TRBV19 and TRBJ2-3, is DGGITQSPKYLFRKEGQNVTLSCEQNLNHDAMYWYRQDPGQGLRLIYYSQIVNDFQKGDIAEGYSVSREKKESFPLTVTSAQKNPTAFYLCASTWDRGTDTQYFGPGTRLTVL.

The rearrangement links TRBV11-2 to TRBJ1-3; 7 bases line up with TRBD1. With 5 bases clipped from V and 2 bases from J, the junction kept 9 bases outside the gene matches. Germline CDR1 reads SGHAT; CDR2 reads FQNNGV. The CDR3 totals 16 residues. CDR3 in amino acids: CASSQYSTGTGNTIYF. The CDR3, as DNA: TGTGCCAGCAGCCAATATTCGACAGGGACTGGAAACACCATATATTTT.

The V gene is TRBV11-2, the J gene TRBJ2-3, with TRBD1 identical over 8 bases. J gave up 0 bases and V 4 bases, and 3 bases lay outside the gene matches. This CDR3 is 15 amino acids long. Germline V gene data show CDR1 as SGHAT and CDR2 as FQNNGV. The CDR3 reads CASSYRDRSTDTQYF. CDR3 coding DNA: TGTGCCAGCAGCTACCGGGACAGGAGCACAGATACGCAGTATTTT. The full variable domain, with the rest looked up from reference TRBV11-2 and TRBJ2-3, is EAGVAQSPRYKIIEKRQSVAFWCNPISGHATLYWYQQILGQGPKLLIQFQNNGVVDDSQLPKDRFSAERLKGVDSTLKIQPAKLEDSAVYLCASSYRDRSTDTQYFGPGTRLTVL.

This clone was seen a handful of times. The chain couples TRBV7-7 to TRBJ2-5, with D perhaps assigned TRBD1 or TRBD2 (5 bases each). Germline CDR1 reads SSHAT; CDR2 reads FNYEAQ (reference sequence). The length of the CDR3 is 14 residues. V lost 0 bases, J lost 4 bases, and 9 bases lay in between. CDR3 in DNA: TGTGCCAGCAGCTTAGCCGGTGGGGGAGAGACCCAGTACTTC. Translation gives CASSLAGGGETQYF.

The DNA of the CDR3 is TGTGCCAGTAGCCCCCGGGGGAGATCAACTAATGAAAAACTGTTTTTT. Amino acids: CASSPRGRSTNEKLFF. The rearrangement uses TRBV19 and TRBJ1-4; weak D call: TRBD1 (5 bases). V shed 6 bases and J shed 0 bases, with 14 bases lying between them. The germline V gene has CDR1 LNHDA and CDR2 SQIVND (reference sequence). The CDR3 runs 16 residues.

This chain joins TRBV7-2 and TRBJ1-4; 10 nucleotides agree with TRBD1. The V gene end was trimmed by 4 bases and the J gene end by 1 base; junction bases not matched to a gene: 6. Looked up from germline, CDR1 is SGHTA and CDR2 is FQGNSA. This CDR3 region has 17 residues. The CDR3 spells CASSSRQGAITNEKLFF. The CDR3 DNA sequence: TGTGCCAGCAGCTCCCGACAGGGGGCAATAACTAATGAAAAACTGTTTTTT.

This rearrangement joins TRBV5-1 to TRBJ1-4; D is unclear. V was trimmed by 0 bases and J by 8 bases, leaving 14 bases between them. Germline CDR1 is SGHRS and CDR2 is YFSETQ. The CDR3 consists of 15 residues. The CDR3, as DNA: TGCGCCAGCAGCTTGGCGCCGATACCCAACGAAAAACTGTTTTTT. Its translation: CASSLAPIPNEKLFF.

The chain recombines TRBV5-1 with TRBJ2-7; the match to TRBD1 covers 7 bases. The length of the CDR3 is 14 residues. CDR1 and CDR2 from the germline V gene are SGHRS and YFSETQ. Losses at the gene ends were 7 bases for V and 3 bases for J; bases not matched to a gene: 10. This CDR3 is CASRPIGTVYEQYF. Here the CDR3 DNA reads TGCGCCAGCCGCCCGATCGGGACAGTCTACGAGCAGTACTTC.

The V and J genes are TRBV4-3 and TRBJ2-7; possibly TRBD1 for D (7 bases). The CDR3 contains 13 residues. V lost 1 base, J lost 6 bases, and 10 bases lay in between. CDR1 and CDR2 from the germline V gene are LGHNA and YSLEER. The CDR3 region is CASSQGRGLEQYF. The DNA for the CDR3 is TGCGCCAGCAGCCAAGGGAGGGGGCTCGAGCAGTACTTC.

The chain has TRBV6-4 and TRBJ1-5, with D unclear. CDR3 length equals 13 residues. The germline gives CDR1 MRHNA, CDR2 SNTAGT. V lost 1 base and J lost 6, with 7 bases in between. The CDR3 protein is CASSDFRVQPQHF. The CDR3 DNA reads TGTGCCAGCAGTGACTTTAGGGTTCAGCCCCAGCATTTT.

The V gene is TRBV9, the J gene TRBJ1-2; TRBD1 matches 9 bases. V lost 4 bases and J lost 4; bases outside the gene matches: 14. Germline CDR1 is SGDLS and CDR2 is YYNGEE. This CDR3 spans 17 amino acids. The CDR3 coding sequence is TGTGCCAGCAGCCCACATACCGGGACAGGGTTTGGCTATGGCTACACCTTC. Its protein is CASSPHTGTGFGYGYTF.

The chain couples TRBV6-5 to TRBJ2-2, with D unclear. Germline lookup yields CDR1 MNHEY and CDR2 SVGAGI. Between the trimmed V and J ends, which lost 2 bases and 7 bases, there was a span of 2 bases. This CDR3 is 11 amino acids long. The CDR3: CASSYGGELFF. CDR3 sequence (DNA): TGTGCCAGCAGTTACGGCGGGGAGCTGTTTTTT.

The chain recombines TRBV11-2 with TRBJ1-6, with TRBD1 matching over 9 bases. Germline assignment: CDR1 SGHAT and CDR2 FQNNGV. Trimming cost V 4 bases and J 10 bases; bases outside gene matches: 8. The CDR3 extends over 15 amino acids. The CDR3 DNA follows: TGTGCCAGCAGCTACACCACCGGGACAGGGTCACCCCTCCACTTT. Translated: CASSYTTGTGSPLHF.

The CDR3: CASSPSQGTQYF. The CDR3 nucleotides are TGTGCCAGCAGCCCATCCCAGGGGACCCAGTACTTC. This chain joins TRBV7-7 and TRBJ2-5, with D tentatively TRBD1 (5 bases). The CDR3 consists of 12 residues. Germline lookup yields CDR1 SSHAT and CDR2 FNYEAQ (reference sequence). Trimming shortened V by 5 bases and J by 7 bases, and 11 bases separated the two germline ends.

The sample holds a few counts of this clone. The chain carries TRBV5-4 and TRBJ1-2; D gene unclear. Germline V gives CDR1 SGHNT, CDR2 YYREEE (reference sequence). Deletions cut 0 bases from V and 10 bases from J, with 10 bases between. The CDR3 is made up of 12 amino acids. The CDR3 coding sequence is TGTGCCAGCAGCTTGGGTGGGAATTTCTACACCTTC. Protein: CASSLGGNFYTF.

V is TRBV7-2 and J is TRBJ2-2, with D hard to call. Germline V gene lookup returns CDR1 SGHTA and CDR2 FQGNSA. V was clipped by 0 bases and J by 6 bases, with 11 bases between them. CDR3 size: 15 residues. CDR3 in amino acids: CASSLAPGIAGELFF. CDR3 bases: TGTGCCAGCAGCTTAGCCCCAGGAATAGCCGGGGAGCTGTTTTTT.

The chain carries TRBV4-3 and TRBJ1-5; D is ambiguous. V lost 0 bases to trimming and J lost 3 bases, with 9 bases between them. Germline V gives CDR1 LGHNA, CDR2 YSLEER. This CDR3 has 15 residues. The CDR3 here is CASSQESGTNQPQHF. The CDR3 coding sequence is TGCGCCAGCAGCCAAGAGTCAGGTACCAATCAGCCCCAGCATTTT.

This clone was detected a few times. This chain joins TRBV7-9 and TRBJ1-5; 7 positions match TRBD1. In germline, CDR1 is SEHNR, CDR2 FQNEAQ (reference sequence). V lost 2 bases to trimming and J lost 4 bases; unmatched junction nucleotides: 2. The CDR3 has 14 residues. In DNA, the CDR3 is TGTGCCAGCAGCTTAATCAGGGGGAATCAGCCCCAGCATTTT. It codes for CASSLIRGNQPQHF.

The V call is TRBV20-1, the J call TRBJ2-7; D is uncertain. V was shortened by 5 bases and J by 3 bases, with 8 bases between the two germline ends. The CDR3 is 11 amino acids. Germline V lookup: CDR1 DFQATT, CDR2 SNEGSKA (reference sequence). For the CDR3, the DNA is TGCAGTGCTCCGTCGGGCTACGAGCAGTACTTC. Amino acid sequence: CSAPSGYEQYF.

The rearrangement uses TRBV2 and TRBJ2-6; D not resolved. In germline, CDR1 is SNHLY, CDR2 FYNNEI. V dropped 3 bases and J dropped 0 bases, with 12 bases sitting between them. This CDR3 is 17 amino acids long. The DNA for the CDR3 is TGTGCCAGCAGTGAGCCGGGTAGCCCCTCTGGGGCCAACGTCCTGACTTTC. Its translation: CASSEPGSPSGANVLTF.

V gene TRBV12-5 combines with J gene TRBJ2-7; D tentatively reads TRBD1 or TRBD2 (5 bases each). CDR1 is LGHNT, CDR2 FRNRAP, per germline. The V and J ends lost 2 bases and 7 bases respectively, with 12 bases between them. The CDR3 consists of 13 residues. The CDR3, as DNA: TGTGCTAGTGGTTTGCTAAATGGGGGAGAGCAGTACTTC. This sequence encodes CASGLLNGGEQYF.

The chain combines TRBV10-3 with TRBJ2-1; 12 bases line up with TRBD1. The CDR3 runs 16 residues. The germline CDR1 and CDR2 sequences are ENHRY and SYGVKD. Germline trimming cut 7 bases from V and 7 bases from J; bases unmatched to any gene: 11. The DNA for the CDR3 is TGTGCCATCACCAACCCGGGGACAGGGGGCATGAATGAGCAGTTCTTC. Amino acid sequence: CAITNPGTGGMNEQFF.

CDR3 loop: CASSLASVNSPLHF. CDR3 DNA: TGTGCCAGCAGCTTAGCATCGGTGAATTCACCCCTCCACTTT. The J gene is TRBJ1-6, the V gene TRBV7-2; no clear D. Trimming pared 0 bases from V and 7 bases from J, leaving 7 bases between. Germline lookup yields CDR1 SGHTA and CDR2 FQGNSA. The length of the CDR3 is 14 residues.

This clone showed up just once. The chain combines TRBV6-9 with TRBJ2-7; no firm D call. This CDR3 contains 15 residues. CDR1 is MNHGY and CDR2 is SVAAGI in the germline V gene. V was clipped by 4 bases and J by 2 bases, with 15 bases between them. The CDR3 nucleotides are TGTGCCAGCAGTTTCCTTCGAGGATATACCTACGAGCAGTACTTC. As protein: CASSFLRGYTYEQYF.

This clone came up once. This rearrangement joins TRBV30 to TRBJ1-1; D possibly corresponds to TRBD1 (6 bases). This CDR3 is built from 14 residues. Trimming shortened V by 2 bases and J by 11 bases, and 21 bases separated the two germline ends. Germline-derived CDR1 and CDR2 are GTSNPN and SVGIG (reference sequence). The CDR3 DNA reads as TGTGCCTGGAGTCTACAGGGCAGTCTTCTCAGGGCTTTCTTT. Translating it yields CAWSLQGSLLRAFF.

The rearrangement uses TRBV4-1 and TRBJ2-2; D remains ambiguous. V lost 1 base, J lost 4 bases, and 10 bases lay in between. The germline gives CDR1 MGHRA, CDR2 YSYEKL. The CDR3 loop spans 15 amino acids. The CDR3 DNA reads TGCGCCAGCAGCCAAGGGGCAGGAATCACCGGGGAGCTGTTTTTT. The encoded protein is CASSQGAGITGELFF.

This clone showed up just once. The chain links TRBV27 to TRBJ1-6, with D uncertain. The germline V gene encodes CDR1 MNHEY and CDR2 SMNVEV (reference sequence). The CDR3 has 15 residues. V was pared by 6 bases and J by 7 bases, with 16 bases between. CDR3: CASRPSGPLNSPLHF. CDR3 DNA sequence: TGTGCCAGCAGACCTAGCGGTCCCCTCAATTCACCCCTCCACTTT.

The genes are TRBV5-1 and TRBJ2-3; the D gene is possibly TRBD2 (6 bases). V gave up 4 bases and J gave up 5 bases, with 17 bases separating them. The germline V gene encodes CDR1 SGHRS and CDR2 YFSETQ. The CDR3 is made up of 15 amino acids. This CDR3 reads CASSLVIGGVDTQYF. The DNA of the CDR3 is TGCGCCAGCAGCCTGGTAATCGGGGGTGTAGATACGCAGTATTTT.

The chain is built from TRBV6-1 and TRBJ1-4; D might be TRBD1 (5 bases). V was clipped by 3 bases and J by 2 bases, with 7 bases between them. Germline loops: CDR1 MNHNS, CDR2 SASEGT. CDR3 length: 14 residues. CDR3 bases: TGTGCCAGCAGTGAGAGGGACACTAATGAAAAACTGTTTTTT. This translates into CASSERDTNEKLFF.